This passage covers 14 T cell receptor beta chains from one sample sequenced in a study of CD8 T cells in Susac syndrome. A quantity of about 0.45 to 1 ug RNA underwent reverse transcription using random hexamers. TCRdb re-analysed the immunoSEQ multiplex PCR reads in MiXCR, keeping a single row per CDR3 protein. The sample consists of roughly 120,000 distinct CDR3 sequences, roughly 94% of them appearing once. The source material was CD4+ T cells from PBMCs. These receptors originate from a human donor in good health.

The chain recombines TRBV30 with TRBJ1-2; possible D gene TRBD1, 6 bases. The CDR3 extends over 14 amino acids. Germline V lookup: CDR1 GTSNPN, CDR2 SVGIG (reference sequence). Trimming cost V 2 bases and J 4 bases, with 14 bases left between them. CDR3 amino acids: CAWSSSTGLYGYTF. CDR3 nucleotides: TGTGCCTGGAGTTCTTCGACAGGCCTCTATGGCTACACCTTC.

The rearrangement joins TRBV5-4 to TRBJ2-3; 8 bases agree with TRBD1. Germline CDR1 reads SGHNT; CDR2 reads YYREEE (reference sequence). The V gene end was trimmed by 2 bases and the J gene end by 0 bases; junction bases not matched to a gene: 5. The CDR3 totals 16 residues. CDR3 nucleotides: TGTGCCAGCAGCTTAAAGACAGGGGCTAGCACAGATACGCAGTATTTT. Translating gives CASSLKTGASTDTQYF. Drawing the rest from reference TRBV5-4 and TRBJ2-3, the complete variable domain is ETGVTQSPTHLIKTRGQQVTLRCSSQSGHNTVSWYQQALGQGPQFIFQYYREEENGRGNFPPRFSGLQFPNYSSELNVNALELDDSALYLCASSLKTGASTDTQYFGPGTRLTVL.

This chain joins TRBV30 and TRBJ2-5, with 9 bases aligning to TRBD2. Losses at the gene ends were 2 bases for V and 5 bases for J; bases not matched to a gene: 9. Germline-derived CDR1 and CDR2 are GTSNPN and SVGIG (reference sequence). The CDR3 loop spans 15 amino acids. CDR3 sequence: CAWSLAGITVETQYF. CDR3 bases: TGTGCCTGGAGTCTAGCGGGAATTACGGTGGAGACCCAGTACTTC. The full variable domain, with the rest looked up from reference TRBV30 and TRBJ2-5, is SQTIHQWPATLVQPVGSPLSLECTVEGTSNPNLYWYRQAAGRGLQLLFYSVGIGQISSEVPQNLSASRPQDRQFILSSKKLLLSDSGFYLCAWSLAGITVETQYFGPGTRLLVL.

This sequence joins TRBV30 and TRBJ2-5, with TRBD2 as a possible D gene (6 bases). V dropped 0 bases and J dropped 4 bases, with 12 bases sitting between them. The CDR3 is 14 residues long. Germline values: CDR1 GTSNPN, CDR2 SVGIG (reference sequence). The CDR3 bases are TGTGCCTGGAGTGTCGGAGGGTACGGAGAGACCCAGTACTTC. Its translation: CAWSVGGYGETQYF.

This rearrangement joins TRBV25-1 to TRBJ2-7; D remains unclear. Trimming removed 6 bases at V and 0 bases at J, with 15 bases between. In germline, CDR1 is MGHDK, CDR2 SYGVNS. This CDR3 has 15 amino acids. In nucleotides, the CDR3 is TGTGCCAGCAGGCTGGAAGGTTCGAGCTCCTACGAGCAGTACTTC. It specifies CASRLEGSSSYEQYF.

V and J are TRBV6-5 and TRBJ2-3, with 8 bases identical to TRBD1. CDR3 size: 15 residues. Germline CDR1 MNHEY, CDR2 SVGAGI. The J segment lost 0 bases and the V segment lost 5 bases, leaving 4 bases of the junction unmatched. The CDR3 sequence is CASSATGESTDTQYF. As DNA, the CDR3 is TGTGCCAGCAGTGCGACAGGGGAGAGCACAGATACGCAGTATTTT.

V is TRBV5-1 and J is TRBJ2-5, with 8 positions matching TRBD2. V shed 2 bases, J shed 4 bases, and the junction held 1 base outside the gene matches. This CDR3 region has 13 residues. The germline V gene has CDR1 SGHRS and CDR2 YFSETQ. For the CDR3, the DNA is TGCGCCAGCAGCTTTAGCGGGATAGAGACCCAGTACTTC. This translates into CASSFSGIETQYF. Drawing the rest from reference TRBV5-1 and TRBJ2-5, the complete variable domain is KAGVTQTPRYLIKTRGQQVTLSCSPISGHRSVSWYQQTPGQGLQFLFEYFSETQRNKGNFPGRFSGRQFSNSRSEMNVSTLELGDSALYLCASSFSGIETQYFGPGTRLLVL.

The chain couples TRBV29-1 to TRBJ2-5; D assignment may be TRBD1 or TRBD2 (5 bases each). V shed 5 bases and J shed 1 base, with 14 bases lying between them. Germline CDR1 SQVTM, CDR2 ANQGSEA. The CDR3 is made up of 14 amino acids. In DNA form, the CDR3 reads TGCAGCGTTCGACAGCGACTATCCCAAGAGACCCAGTACTTC. The encoded protein is CSVRQRLSQETQYF.

The chain carries TRBV20-1 and TRBJ1-4; D is ambiguous. Per the germline V gene, CDR1 is DFQATT and CDR2 is SNEGSKA (reference sequence). Trimming shortened V by 4 bases and J by 3 bases, and 12 bases separated the two germline ends. This CDR3 has 14 residues. The CDR3 DNA is TGCAGTGCTACTCGACCCTCGGCTAATGAAAAACTGTTTTTT. This codes for CSATRPSANEKLFF.

A few counts support this clonotype. This chain uses TRBV12-3 or TRBV12-4 with TRBJ2-7; D tentatively reads TRBD1 or TRBD2 (5 bases each). V lost 4 bases, J lost 2 bases, and 18 bases lay in between. This CDR3 is 16 amino acids long. As DNA, the CDR3 is TGTGCCAGCAGTTCTAGTTTGGGAGACAGCCCCTACGAGCAGTACTTC. Translation gives CASSSSLGDSPYEQYF.

The chain links TRBV28 to TRBJ2-7; TRBD1 agrees at 9 bases. From germline, CDR1 is MDHEN and CDR2 SYDVKM. The junction had 6 bases not matched to a gene; V was cut back by 7 bases and J by 2 bases. The CDR3 has 14 amino acids. CDR3 region: CASTRRQGAYEQYF. The CDR3, as DNA: TGTGCCAGCACTCGACGACAGGGGGCCTACGAGCAGTACTTC.

The chain carries TRBV20-1 and TRBJ2-3; D possibly matches TRBD1 or TRBD2 (5 bases each). The CDR3 length is 14 residues. Germline V lookup: CDR1 DFQATT, CDR2 SNEGSKA (reference sequence). Deletions cut 2 bases from V and 9 bases from J, with 18 bases between. In nucleotides, the CDR3 is TGCAGTGCTAGATCCGGGTTGGGGGAACCCACGCAGTATTTT. Amino acids: CSARSGLGEPTQYF.

The chain employs TRBV29-1 and TRBJ2-2, with TRBD2 matching over 14 bases. In germline, CDR1 is SQVTM, CDR2 ANQGSEA. V lost 6 bases and J lost 1; bases outside the gene matches: 4. The CDR3 totals 16 residues. CDR3 DNA sequence: TGCAGCGTCGGGACTAGCGGGAGCGTGAACACCGGGGAGCTGTTTTTT. It codes for CSVGTSGSVNTGELFF.

The gene calls are TRBV20-1 and TRBJ1-2, with 9 bases that match TRBD1. The germline gives CDR1 DFQATT, CDR2 SNEGSKA (reference sequence). V was pared by 1 base and J by 3 bases, with 6 bases of the junction left unmatched. This CDR3 comprises 15 residues. CDR3 region: CSARGGTGYDYGYTF. CDR3 coding DNA: TGCAGTGCTAGAGGTGGGACAGGGTACGACTATGGCTACACCTTC.